Below are 30 T cell receptor beta chains sequenced from a single sample in a study of Graves' ophthalmopathy and Graves' hyperthyroidism. Amplified material comprised TCR beta CDR3 regions derived from RNA transcripts. The first-round RT-PCR employed HTBI primers together with the Qiagen OneStep RT-PCR kit. A multiplex PCR was then performed as the second round. TCRdb recomputed calls from the multiplex PCR reads with MiXCR, one row per CDR3 protein. The repertoire has 1 million to 1.3 million distinct CDR3 sequences, 35% to 40% of them found once; the top ten carry 8.5% to 14%. Sequenced material: peripheral blood or thyroid tissue (not recorded which). The receptors were gathered from an adult man with Graves' hyperthyroidism.

This clonotype has only a few counts. The chain combines TRBV7-9 with TRBJ1-4, with 10 bases that match TRBD1. Germline lookup yields CDR1 SEHNR and CDR2 FQNEAQ (reference sequence). The CDR3 sequence is 16 residues long. The trim removed 4 bases at V and 0 bases at J, leaving 2 bases unmatched. The CDR3 is CASSSDRGTTNEKLFF. The CDR3 nucleotides read TGTGCCAGCAGCTCGGACAGGGGGACAACTAATGAAAAACTGTTTTTT.

This clonotype was seen only a few times. The chain employs TRBV7-9 and TRBJ2-6; D perhaps matches TRBD2 (6 bases). Trimming pared 0 bases from V and 3 bases from J, leaving 15 bases between. CDR1 and CDR2 from the germline V gene are SEHNR and FQNEAQ (reference sequence). CDR3 length equals 18 residues. The CDR3 region has the DNA TGTGCCAGCAGCTTAGCCGTGTGGGGGGAAAGTGGGGCCAACGTCCTGACTTTC. Translated: CASSLAVWGESGANVLTF. The full variable domain, its missing parts supplied by reference TRBV7-9 and TRBJ2-6, is DTGVSQNPRHKITKRGQNVTFRCDPISEHNRLYWYRQTLGQGPEFLTYFQNEAQLEKSRLLSDRFSAERPKGSFSTLEIQRTEQGDSAMYLCASSLAVWGESGANVLTFGAGSRLTVL.

This clonotype has at least ten counts. The chain couples TRBV7-8 to TRBJ1-6; 9 bases agree with TRBD1. There are 17 residues in the CDR3. The germline CDR1 and CDR2 sequences are SGHVS and FQNEAQ. The V segment lost 5 bases and the J segment 10 bases; nucleotides outside the gene matches: 15. Here the CDR3 DNA reads TGTGCCAGCAGCCTAACGACCGGGGGGACAGGGTGGTCACCCCTCCACTTT. It translates to CASSLTTGGTGWSPLHF.

The sample holds a few counts of this clonotype. The gene calls are TRBV20-1 and TRBJ1-4; D perhaps matches TRBD1 (6 bases). Trimming stripped 3 bases from V and 11 bases from J, with 25 bases between. This CDR3 is 16 amino acids long. The germline gives CDR1 DFQATT, CDR2 SNEGSKA (reference sequence). DNA for the CDR3: TGCAGTGCTAGTAGGTACCGGACAGCGAACATCGGGAAACTGTTTTTT. Protein: CSASRYRTANIGKLFF.

The chain employs TRBV24-1 and TRBJ1-5; 11 nucleotides agree with TRBD1. CDR1 and CDR2 from the germline V gene are KGHDR and SFDVKD. This CDR3 region has 14 residues. The junction had 6 bases not matched to a gene; V was cut back by 8 bases and J by 7 bases. The CDR3 DNA reads TGTGCCACCAACCGGACAGGGGGCAGACAGCCCCAGCATTTT. It codes for CATNRTGGRQPQHF.

The gene calls are TRBV6-9 and TRBJ1-3; D is perhaps TRBD1 (6 bases). The germline V gene encodes CDR1 MNHGY and CDR2 SVAAGI. The CDR3 length is 16 residues. V was cut by 4 bases and J by 0 bases, with 13 bases left in between. The CDR3 DNA is TGTGCCAGCAGTTCCAAACAGGGTAGCTCTGGAAACACCATATATTTT. Protein: CASSSKQGSSGNTIYF.

This clonotype has just a few counts. The V and J genes are TRBV7-2 and TRBJ2-7, with TRBD1 matching 8 bases. There are 17 residues in the CDR3. Germline CDR1 is SGHTA and CDR2 is FQGNSA. J lost 1 base, V lost 0 bases, and 8 bases had no gene match. The CDR3 DNA reads as TGTGCCAGCAGCTTAGCCCTCCCCGGACAGGGATCCTACGAGCAGTACTTC. Translated: CASSLALPGQGSYEQYF.

The chain joins TRBV6-5 to TRBJ1-2; a possible D gene is TRBD1 (6 bases). This CDR3 is built from 17 residues. Germline values: CDR1 MNHEY, CDR2 SVGAGI. Trimming cost V 2 bases and J 4 bases, with 20 bases left between them. The CDR3 loop reads CASSYRGLVKIPYGYTF. CDR3 coding DNA: TGTGCCAGCAGTTACCGGGGGCTCGTAAAGATACCCTATGGCTACACCTTC.

The chain couples TRBV20-1 to TRBJ2-7; the match to TRBD2 covers 7 bases. Germline V gene data show CDR1 as DFQATT and CDR2 as SNEGSKA (reference sequence). The CDR3 extends over 15 amino acids. V gave up 0 bases and J gave up 3 bases; unmatched junction bases: 8. CDR3 nucleotides: TGCAGTGCTAGAGATCCGGGAGGATCAATCTACGAGCAGTACTTC. This codes for CSARDPGGSIYEQYF.

At least ten counts were recorded for this clonotype. V usage is TRBV20-1 and J usage is TRBJ1-1, with unresolved D. The CDR3 is 14 residues long. The V gene's germline CDR1 is DFQATT and CDR2 SNEGSKA (reference sequence). The V gene lost 6 bases and the J gene lost 1 base, with 15 bases spanning the gap. DNA of the CDR3: TGCAGTGCCCCATCCGGGCCCGCGAACACTGAAGCTTTCTTT. Its translation is CSAPSGPANTEAFF.

This sequence joins TRBV29-1 and TRBJ1-2; the D is unclear. Germline V lookup: CDR1 SQVTM, CDR2 ANQGSEA. The CDR3 is 13 residues long. Trimming cost V 6 bases and J 4 bases, with 15 bases left between them. CDR3 protein: CSVTGAWGYGYTF. The CDR3 DNA sequence: TGCAGCGTAACCGGAGCATGGGGCTATGGCTACACCTTC.

V is TRBV10-2 and J is TRBJ2-7, with 8 positions matching TRBD1. The germline V gene has CDR1 WSHSY and CDR2 SAAADI. After removal of 4 bases from V and 2 bases from J, the junction contained 10 bases not matched to a gene. The CDR3 is made up of 16 amino acids. The CDR3 loop reads CASSAGQGASTYEQYF. In nucleotides, the CDR3 is TGCGCCAGCAGTGCCGGACAGGGTGCGTCAACCTACGAGCAGTACTTC.

This clonotype turned up a few times. This rearrangement joins TRBV28 to TRBJ1-1; D not resolved. Germline V gene data show CDR1 as MDHEN and CDR2 as SYDVKM. The CDR3 loop spans 15 amino acids. With 8 bases removed from V and 5 bases from J, the gap between germline ends came to 21 bases. CDR3 DNA: TGTGCCAGCGTACGAAAGCAAGGACTTTTAACTGAAGCTTTCTTT. Its protein is CASVRKQGLLTEAFF.

V gene TRBV29-1 combines with J gene TRBJ2-7; possibly TRBD2 for D (5 bases). The CDR3 spans 12 residues. The ends were cut back, 4 bases at V and 3 bases at J, with 10 bases in the middle. Germline V gene data show CDR1 as SQVTM and CDR2 as ANQGSEA. For the CDR3, the DNA is TGCAGCGTTGCCGAGGGTCACTACGAGCAGTACTTC. It translates to CSVAEGHYEQYF.

Points on this clonotype: The junction departs from the called germline gene at one end, perhaps through a read error. CDR3 nucleotides: TGCAGTAGAAGACAGATGAACACTGAAGCTTCCTTT. Its protein product is CSRRQMNTEASF. V and J are TRBV20-1 and TRBJ1-1; tentatively, D is TRBD1 (5 bases). The V gene's germline CDR1 is DFQATT and CDR2 SNEGSKA (reference sequence). The CDR3 has 12 residues.

This chain joins TRBV7-2 and TRBJ1-5; D is perhaps TRBD1 (6 bases). Deletions cut 5 bases from V and 0 bases from J, with 17 bases between. Germline V gene data show CDR1 as SGHTA and CDR2 as FQGNSA. CDR3 length equals 17 residues. DNA for the CDR3: TGTGCCAGCAGCCTACCCGGGACACCTGTTAGCAATCAGCCCCAGCATTTT. Its translation is CASSLPGTPVSNQPQHF.

In its sample, this clonotype was seen many times. V gene TRBV6-5 combines with J gene TRBJ1-2, with D possibly matching TRBD1 (5 bases). Trimming took 6 bases from V and 3 from J, leaving 14 bases between them. The V gene's germline CDR1 is MNHEY and CDR2 SVGAGI. There are 14 residues in the CDR3. This CDR3 is CASRRSDTDYGYTF. CDR3 bases: TGTGCCAGCAGAAGGTCGGACACGGACTATGGCTACACCTTC.

This clonotype was detected ten times or more. The chain has TRBV14 and TRBJ1-5; D gene ambiguous. The CDR3 covers 13 residues. V lost 2 bases and J 9 bases, leaving 11 bases between the germline ends. The germline V gene encodes CDR1 SGHDN and CDR2 FVKESK. In nucleotides, the CDR3 is TGTGCCAGCAGCCAAAACAGCGACGGGCCCCAGCATTTT. Protein product: CASSQNSDGPQHF.

The CDR3 bases are TGTGCCAGCAGCGAAGGGAAAACCTACGAGCAGTACTTC. It is translated as CASSEGKTYEQYF. The chain uses TRBV11-1 and TRBJ2-7; D gene uncertain. V was shortened by 5 bases and J by 2 bases, with 10 bases between the two germline ends. CDR1 and CDR2 from the germline V gene are SGHAT and FQDESV (reference sequence). The CDR3 sequence is 13 residues long.

In its sample, this clonotype was seen many times. This rearrangement joins TRBV14 to TRBJ1-5; 8 bases match TRBD1. There are 14 residues in the CDR3. J gave up 6 bases and V 3 bases, and 4 bases lay outside the gene matches. Germline assignment: CDR1 SGHDN and CDR2 FVKESK. The CDR3 here is CASSQDRVVQPQHF. Written as DNA, the CDR3 is TGTGCCAGCAGCCAGGACAGGGTCGTTCAGCCCCAGCATTTT. Together with reference TRBV14 and TRBJ1-5, the CDR3 gives the full variable domain: EAGVTQFPSHSVIEKGQTVTLRCDPISGHDNLYWYRRVMGKEIKFLLHFVKESKQDESGMPNNRFLAERTGGTYSTLKVQPAELEDSGVYFCASSQDRVVQPQHFGDGTRLSIL.

There are a few counts of this clonotype. The chain uses TRBV20-1 and TRBJ1-2; D call uncertain. Germline CDR1 is DFQATT and CDR2 is SNEGSKA (reference sequence). The CDR3 spans 10 residues. Trimming removed 1 base at V and 8 bases at J, with 5 bases between. The CDR3 DNA reads as TGCAGTGCTAGAGCGGGGGGCTACACCTTC. Its translation is CSARAGGYTF.

The DNA for the CDR3 is TGTGCCAGCAGCTTCGTACTAGCGGATCAAGAGACCCAGTACTTC. Protein: CASSFVLADQETQYF. The chain joins TRBV7-2 to TRBJ2-5, with 8 bases aligning to TRBD2. There are 15 residues in the CDR3. With V trimmed by 3 bases and J by 2 bases, 5 bases remained unmatched. CDR1 is SGHTA, CDR2 FQGNSA, per germline. Drawing the rest from reference TRBV7-2 and TRBJ2-5, the complete variable domain is GAGVSQSPSNKVTEKGKDVELRCDPISGHTALYWYRQSLGQGLEFLIYFQGNSAPDKSGLPSDRFSAERTGGSVSTLTIQRTQQEDSAVYLCASSFVLADQETQYFGPGTRLLVL.

The rearrangement links TRBV2 to TRBJ1-3; perhaps TRBD1 as D (5 bases). Germline V gene lookup returns CDR1 SNHLY and CDR2 FYNNEI. V was cut by 5 bases and J by 0 bases, with 14 bases left in between. CDR3 length equals 16 residues. The CDR3 sequence is CASSPRGRHSGNTIYF. In nucleotides, the CDR3 is TGTGCCAGCAGTCCCCGGGGACGGCACTCTGGAAACACCATATATTTT.

To note about this clonotype: At one end, the junction sequence differs from germline, possibly due to a read error. This chain links TRBV10-3 with TRBJ2-7; a weak D match, TRBD1 (5 bases). Germline CDR1 is ENHRY and CDR2 is SYGVKD. The length of the CDR3 is 10 residues. The CDR3 DNA reads TGTCGCACCACTCAACACAGGTTGTGCTTC. This sequence encodes CRTTQHRLCF.

The rearrangement joins TRBV10-2 to TRBJ2-5, with 9 nucleotides matching TRBD1. Germline values: CDR1 WSHSY, CDR2 SAAADI. J lost 0 bases, V lost 3 bases, and 5 bases had no gene match. This CDR3 has 16 residues. The DNA for the CDR3 is TGCGCCAGCAGTGATCCGGGACAGGGCCACCAAGAGACCCAGTACTTC. This sequence encodes CASSDPGQGHQETQYF.

The table lists this clonotype with a count of one. V usage is TRBV29-1 and J usage is TRBJ1-5; perhaps TRBD1 as D (5 bases). The germline CDR1 and CDR2 sequences are SQVTM and ANQGSEA. Trimming shortened V by 6 bases and J by 1 base, and 19 bases separated the two germline ends. This CDR3 has 16 residues. The CDR3 DNA is TGCAGCGTGAGGCCCGGGACTAGCGGGAGCAATCAGCCCCAGCATTTT. Residues: CSVRPGTSGSNQPQHF.

This clonotype was observed a few times. DNA for the CDR3: TGTGCCAGTACCGTTCTCCGGGGGCCGCATCAGCCCCAGCATTTT. Translation gives CASTVLRGPHQPQHF. The chain employs TRBV19 and TRBJ1-5, with D maybe TRBD1 (6 bases). The CDR3 totals 15 residues. Trimming took 7 bases from V and 5 from J, leaving 18 bases between them. Germline-derived CDR1 and CDR2 are LNHDA and SQIVND (reference sequence).

This clonotype was observed a handful of times. The genes are TRBV12-3 or TRBV12-4 and TRBJ2-2; TRBD1 agrees at 9 bases. Trimming removed 8 bases from V and 6 bases from J; junction bases left unmatched: 10. The CDR3 is 15 amino acids. CDR3: CASCSGTGLAGELFF. CDR3 sequence (DNA): TGTGCCAGCTGTTCCGGGACAGGGTTAGCCGGGGAGCTGTTTTTT.

The chain uses TRBV28 and TRBJ1-4; 9 bases fit TRBD1. The J segment lost 6 bases and the V segment lost 8 bases, leaving 10 bases of the junction unmatched. The CDR3 spans 15 residues. Looked up from germline, CDR1 is MDHEN and CDR2 is SYDVKM. CDR3 DNA: TGTGCCAGCCAAGGGGGGGACAGGGCAGATGAAAAACTGTTTTTT. It specifies CASQGGDRADEKLFF.

The CDR3 region has the DNA TGTGCCAGCAGTGTTGGCAGGGCGGGCACCGGGGAGCTGTTTTTT. Translation gives CASSVGRAGTGELFF. The chain links TRBV2 to TRBJ2-2, with D perhaps TRBD1 or TRBD2 (5 bases each). The V end lost 4 bases, the J end lost 4 bases, and 13 bases lay between the germline ends. Per the germline V gene, CDR1 is SNHLY and CDR2 is FYNNEI. This CDR3 is built from 15 residues.